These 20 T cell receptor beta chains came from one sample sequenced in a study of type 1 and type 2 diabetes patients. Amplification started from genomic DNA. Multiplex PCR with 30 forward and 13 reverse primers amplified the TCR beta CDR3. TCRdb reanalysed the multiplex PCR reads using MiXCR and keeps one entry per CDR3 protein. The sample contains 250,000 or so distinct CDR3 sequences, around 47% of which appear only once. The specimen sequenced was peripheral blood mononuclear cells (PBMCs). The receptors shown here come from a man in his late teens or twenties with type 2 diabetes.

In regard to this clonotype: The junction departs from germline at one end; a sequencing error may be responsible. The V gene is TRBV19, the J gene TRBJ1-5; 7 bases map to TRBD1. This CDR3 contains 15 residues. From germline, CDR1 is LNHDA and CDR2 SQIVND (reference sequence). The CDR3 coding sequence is TGTGCCAGTAGTACTCGACAGGGAAGCAATCAGCTCCAGCATTTT. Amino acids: CASSTRQGSNQLQHF.

CDR3 sequence: CSARQVVAGGEFF. The CDR3 DNA follows: TGCAGTGCTAGACAGGTTGTGGCGGGAGGGGAGTTCTTC. The V call is TRBV20-1, the J call TRBJ2-1, with 9 bases that match TRBD2. V dropped 2 bases and J dropped 14; count of bases not matched to a gene: 10. CDR3 length equals 13 residues. Per the germline V gene, CDR1 is DFQATT and CDR2 is SNEGSKA (reference sequence).

The CDR3 nucleotides are TGTGCCAGCAACCGGGACACGAACTTAAAAGGGGAGGGCTACACCTTC. This translates into CASNRDTNLKGEGYTF. This chain links TRBV19 with TRBJ1-2; D may be TRBD1 (6 bases). With 9 bases removed from V and 8 bases from J, the gap between germline ends came to 28 bases. Germline V gives CDR1 LNHDA, CDR2 SQIVND (reference sequence). The CDR3 has 16 amino acids. Variable domain in full (rest from reference TRBV19 and TRBJ1-2): DGGITQSPKYLFRKEGQNVTLSCEQNLNHDAMYWYRQDPGQGLRLIYYSQIVNDFQKGDIAEGYSVSREKKESFPLTVTSAQKNPTAFYLCASNRDTNLKGEGYTFGSGTRLTVV.

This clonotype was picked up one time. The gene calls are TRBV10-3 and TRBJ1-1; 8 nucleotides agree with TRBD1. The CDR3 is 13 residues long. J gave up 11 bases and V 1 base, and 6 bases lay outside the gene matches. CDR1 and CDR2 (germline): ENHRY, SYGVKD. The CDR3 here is CAISEFRGRDAFF. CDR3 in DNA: TGTGCCATCAGTGAGTTCAGGGGGCGAGATGCTTTCTTT.

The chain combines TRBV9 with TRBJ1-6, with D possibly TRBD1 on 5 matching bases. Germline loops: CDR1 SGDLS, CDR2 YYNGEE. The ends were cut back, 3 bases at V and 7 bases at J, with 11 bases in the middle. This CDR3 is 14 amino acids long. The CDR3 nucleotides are TGTGCCAGCAGCGAGACCTCAGGGAATTCACCCCTCCACTTT. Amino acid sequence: CASSETSGNSPLHF.

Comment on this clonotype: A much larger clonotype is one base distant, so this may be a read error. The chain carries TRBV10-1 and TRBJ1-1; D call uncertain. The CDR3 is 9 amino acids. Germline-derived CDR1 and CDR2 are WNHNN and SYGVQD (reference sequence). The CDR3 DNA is TGCGCCGGCAGTGAAGAAGCTTTCTTT. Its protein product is CAGSEEAFF.

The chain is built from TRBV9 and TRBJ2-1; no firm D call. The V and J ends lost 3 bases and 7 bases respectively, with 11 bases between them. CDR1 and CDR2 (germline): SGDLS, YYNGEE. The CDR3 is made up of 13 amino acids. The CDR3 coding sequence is TGTGCCAGCAGCGCAAGGGCCGCTAATGAGCAGTTCTTC. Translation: CASSARAANEQFF.

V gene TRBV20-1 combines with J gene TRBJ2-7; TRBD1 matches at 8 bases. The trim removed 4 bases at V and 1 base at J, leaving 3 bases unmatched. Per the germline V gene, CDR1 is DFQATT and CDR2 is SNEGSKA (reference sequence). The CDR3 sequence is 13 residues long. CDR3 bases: TGCAGTGCTACAGGGGGCGTATCCTACGAGCAGTACTTC. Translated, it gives CSATGGVSYEQYF.

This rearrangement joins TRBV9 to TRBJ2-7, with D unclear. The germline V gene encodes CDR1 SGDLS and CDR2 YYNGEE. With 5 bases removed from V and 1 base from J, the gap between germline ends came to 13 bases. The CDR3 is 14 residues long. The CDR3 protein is CASSSDGLSYEQYF. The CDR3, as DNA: TGTGCCAGCAGTTCTGACGGGCTTTCCTACGAGCAGTACTTC.

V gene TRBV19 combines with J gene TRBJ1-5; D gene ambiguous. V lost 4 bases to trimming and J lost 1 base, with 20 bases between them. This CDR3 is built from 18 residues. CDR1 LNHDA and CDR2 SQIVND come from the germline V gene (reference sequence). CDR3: CASSNPLRRVESNQPQHF. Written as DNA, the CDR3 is TGTGCCAGTAGTAACCCCCTTCGGAGGGTCGAAAGCAATCAGCCCCAGCATTTT.

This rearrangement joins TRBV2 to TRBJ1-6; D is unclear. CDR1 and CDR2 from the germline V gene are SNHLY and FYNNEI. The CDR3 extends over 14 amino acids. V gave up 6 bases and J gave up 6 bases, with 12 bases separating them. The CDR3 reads CASRLDVINSPLHF. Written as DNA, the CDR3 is TGTGCCAGCAGATTGGACGTAATTAATTCACCCCTCCACTTT.

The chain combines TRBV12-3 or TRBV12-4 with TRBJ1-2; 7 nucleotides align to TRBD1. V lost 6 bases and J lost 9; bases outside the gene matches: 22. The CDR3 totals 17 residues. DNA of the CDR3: TGTGCCAGCAGCTTAAACTTAGGGGGCGTAACAGCGGATAGCTACACCTTC. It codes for CASSLNLGGVTADSYTF.

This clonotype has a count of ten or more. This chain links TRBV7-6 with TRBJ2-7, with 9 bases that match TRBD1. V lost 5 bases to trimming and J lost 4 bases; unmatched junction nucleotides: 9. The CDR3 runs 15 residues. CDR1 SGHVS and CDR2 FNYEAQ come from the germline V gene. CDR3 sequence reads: CASSEGQGPSYEQYF. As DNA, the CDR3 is TGTGCCAGCAGCGAAGGACAGGGGCCATCTTACGAGCAGTACTTC.

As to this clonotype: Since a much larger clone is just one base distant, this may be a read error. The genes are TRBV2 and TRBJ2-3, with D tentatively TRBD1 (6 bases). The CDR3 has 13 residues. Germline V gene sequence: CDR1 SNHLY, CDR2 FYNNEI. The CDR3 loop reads CASSLDSTDTRYF. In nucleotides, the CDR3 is TGTGCCAGCAGCTTGGACAGCACAGATACGCGGTATTTT. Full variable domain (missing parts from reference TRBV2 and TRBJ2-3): EPEVTQTPSHQVTQMGQEVILRCVPISNHLYFYWYRQILGQKVEFLVSFYNNEISEKSEIFDDQFSVERPDGSNFTLKIRSTKLEDSAMYFCASSLDSTDTRYFGPGTRLTVL.

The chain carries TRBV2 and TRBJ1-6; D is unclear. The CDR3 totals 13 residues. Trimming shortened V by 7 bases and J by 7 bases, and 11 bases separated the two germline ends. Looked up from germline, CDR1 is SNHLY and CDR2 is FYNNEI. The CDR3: CASTSGFNSPLHF. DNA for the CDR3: TGTGCCAGCACTTCCGGTTTCAATTCACCCCTCCACTTT.

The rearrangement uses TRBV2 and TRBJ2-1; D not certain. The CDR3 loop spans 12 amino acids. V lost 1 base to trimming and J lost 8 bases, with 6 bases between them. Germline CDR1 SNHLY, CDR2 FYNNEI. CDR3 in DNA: TGTGCCAGCAGTGAAGTGTTAGATGAGCAGTTCTTC. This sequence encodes CASSEVLDEQFF.

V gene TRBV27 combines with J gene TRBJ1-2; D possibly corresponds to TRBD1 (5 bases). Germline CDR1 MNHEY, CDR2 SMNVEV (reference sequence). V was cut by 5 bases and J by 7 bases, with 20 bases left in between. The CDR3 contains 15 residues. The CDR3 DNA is TGTGCCAGCAGTCTTACCGGGGCAGTGAAGTCTGGCTACACCTTC. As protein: CASSLTGAVKSGYTF.

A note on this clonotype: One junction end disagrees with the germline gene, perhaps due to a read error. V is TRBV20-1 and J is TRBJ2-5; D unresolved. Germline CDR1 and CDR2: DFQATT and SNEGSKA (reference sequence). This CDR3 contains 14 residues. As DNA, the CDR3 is TGCAGTGTTAGAACAACTACGTACCAAGAGACCCAGTACTTC. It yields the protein CSVRTTTYQETQYF.

The CDR3 loop is CSVEGVLAGRDTQYF. CDR3 nucleotide sequence: TGCAGCGTCGAGGGTGTACTAGCGGGTCGGGATACGCAGTATTTT. The chain joins TRBV29-1 to TRBJ2-3; 9 nucleotides match TRBD2. Germline lookup yields CDR1 SQVTM and CDR2 ANQGSEA. The CDR3 totals 15 residues. J was trimmed by 6 bases and V by 6 bases; bases with no gene match: 13.

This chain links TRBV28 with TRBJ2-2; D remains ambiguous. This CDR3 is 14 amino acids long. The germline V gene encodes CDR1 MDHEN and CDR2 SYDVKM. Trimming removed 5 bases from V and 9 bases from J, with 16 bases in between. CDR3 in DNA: TGTGCCAGCAGTGGCGGAGTACGTTGGAGGGAGCTGTTTTTT. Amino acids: CASSGGVRWRELFF.